This TCR beta chain was profiled in a study of Ad26.COV2.S vaccination and SARS-CoV-2 variants. Study details: Ad26.COV2.S, an intramuscular injection, was given once or twice 56 days apart.

Note on this clone: What it binds is unknown.

Study-wide points: It is possible that the TCR breadth and depth analyses underestimated the total T cell responses. There was reportedly substantial breadth in spike-specific CD8+ and CD4+ T cell responses after vaccination.

Treatment described: around 19 received Ad26.COV2.S at low or high dose, single or two shots; about 5 received placebo; per-sample allocation not given. The investigators took samples on day 63 after the first vaccine or placebo injection. The individual, an adult aged 18-55 years, was a donor in Boston. Germline-derived CDR1 and CDR2 are DFQATT and SNEGSKA (reference sequence). V lost 3 bases, J lost 5 bases, and 6 bases stayed unmatched. The CDR3 is 13 amino acids. Sequenced by immunoSEQ multiplex PCR; TCRdb stores in-frame clones only, minus some. Found here are 200,000 to 300,000 clones, approximately 88% of them singletons; the top ten hold roughly 3%.

The V gene is TRBV20-1, the J gene TRBJ2-5, with 7 bases identical to TRBD2. The clonotype originates from a person between 18 and 59 years old who received the Ad26.COV2.S COVID-19 vaccine or a placebo. The sequencing used peripheral blood, collected in a trial of Ad26.COV2.S vaccine versus placebo. The CDR3 loop reads CSASGEGRETQYF. As DNA, the CDR3 is TGCAGTGCTAGTGGGGAGGGCCGGGAGACCCAGTACTTC.